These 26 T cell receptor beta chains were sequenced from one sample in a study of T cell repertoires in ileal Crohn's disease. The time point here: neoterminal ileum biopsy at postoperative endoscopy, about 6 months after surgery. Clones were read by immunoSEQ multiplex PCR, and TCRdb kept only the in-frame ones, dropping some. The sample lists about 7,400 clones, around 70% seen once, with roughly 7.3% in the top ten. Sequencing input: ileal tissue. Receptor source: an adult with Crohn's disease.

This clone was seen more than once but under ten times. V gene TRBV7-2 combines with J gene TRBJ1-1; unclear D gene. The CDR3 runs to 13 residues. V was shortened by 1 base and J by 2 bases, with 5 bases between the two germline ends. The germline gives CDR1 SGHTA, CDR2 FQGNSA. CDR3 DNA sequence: TGTGCCAGCAGCTTAGAGCCAAACACTGAAGCTTTCTTT. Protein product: CASSLEPNTEAFF.

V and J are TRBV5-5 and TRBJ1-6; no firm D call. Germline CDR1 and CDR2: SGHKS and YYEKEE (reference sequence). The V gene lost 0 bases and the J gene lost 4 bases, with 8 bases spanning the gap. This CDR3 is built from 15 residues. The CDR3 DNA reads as TGTGCCAGCAGCTTGGCTGCGGGTTATAATTCACCCCTCCACTTT. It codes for CASSLAAGYNSPLHF.

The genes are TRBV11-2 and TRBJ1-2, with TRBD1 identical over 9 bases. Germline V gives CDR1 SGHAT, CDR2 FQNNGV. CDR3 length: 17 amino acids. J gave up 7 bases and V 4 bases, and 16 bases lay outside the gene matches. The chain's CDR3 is CASSSIKTGTGRGGYTF. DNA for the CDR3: TGTGCCAGCAGCTCTATAAAAACCGGGACAGGGAGGGGTGGCTACACCTTC.

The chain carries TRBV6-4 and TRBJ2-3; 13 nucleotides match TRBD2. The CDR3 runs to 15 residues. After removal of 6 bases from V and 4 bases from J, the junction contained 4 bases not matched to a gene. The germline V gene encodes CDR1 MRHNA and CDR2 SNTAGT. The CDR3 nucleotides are TGTGCCAGCAGCGATACTAGCGGGGGGGCAGATACGCAGTATTTT. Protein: CASSDTSGGADTQYF.

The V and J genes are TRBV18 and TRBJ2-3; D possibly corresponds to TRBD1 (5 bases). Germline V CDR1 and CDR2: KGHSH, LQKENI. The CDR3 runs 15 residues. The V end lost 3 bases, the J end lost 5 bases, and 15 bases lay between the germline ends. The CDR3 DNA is TGTGCCAGCTCACCGGGGCTAGGTACAAGAGATACGCAGTATTTT. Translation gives CASSPGLGTRDTQYF.

The CDR3 bases are TGTGCCAGCAGCGAGTTACGGGTGCTCAACTATGGCTACACCTTC. It translates to CASSELRVLNYGYTF. The chain is built from TRBV5-6 and TRBJ1-2, with no clear D. This CDR3 is 15 amino acids long. CDR1 is SGHDT and CDR2 is YYEEEE in the germline V gene. Trimming stripped 4 bases from V and 2 bases from J, with 15 bases between. Full variable domain (remainder filled in from reference TRBV5-6 and TRBJ1-2): DAGVTQSPTHLIKTRGQQVTLRCSPKSGHDTVSWYQQALGQGPQFIFQYYEEEERQRGNFPDRFSGHQFPNYSSELNVNALLLGDSALYLCASSELRVLNYGYTFGSGTRLTVV.

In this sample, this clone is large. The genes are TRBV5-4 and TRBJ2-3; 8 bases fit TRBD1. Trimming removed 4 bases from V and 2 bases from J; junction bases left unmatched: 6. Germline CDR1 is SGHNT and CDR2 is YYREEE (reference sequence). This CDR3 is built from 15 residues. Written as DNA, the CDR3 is TGTGCCAGCAGCCAGGACAGGGTGACCACAGATACGCAGTATTTT. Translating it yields CASSQDRVTTDTQYF.

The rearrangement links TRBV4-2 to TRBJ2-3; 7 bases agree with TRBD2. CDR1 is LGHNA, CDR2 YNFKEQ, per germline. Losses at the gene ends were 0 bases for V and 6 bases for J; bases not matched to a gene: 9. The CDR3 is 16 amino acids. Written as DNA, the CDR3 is TGTGCCAGCAGCCAAGAACAGCGGGGCGGTTTGGATACGCAGTATTTT. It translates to CASSQEQRGGLDTQYF.

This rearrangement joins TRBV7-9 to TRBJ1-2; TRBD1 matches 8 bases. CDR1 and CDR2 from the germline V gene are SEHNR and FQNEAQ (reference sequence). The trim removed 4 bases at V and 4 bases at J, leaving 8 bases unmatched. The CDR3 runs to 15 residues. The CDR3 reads CASSSDDRGFYGYTF. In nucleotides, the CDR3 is TGTGCCAGCAGCTCCGACGACAGGGGCTTCTATGGCTACACCTTC.

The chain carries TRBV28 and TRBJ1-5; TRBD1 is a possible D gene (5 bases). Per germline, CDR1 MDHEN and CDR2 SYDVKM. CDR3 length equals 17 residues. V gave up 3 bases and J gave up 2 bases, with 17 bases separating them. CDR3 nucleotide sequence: TGTGCCAGCAGTTTGGCCGTCGGGGGAGGGGGCAATCAGCCCCAGCATTTT. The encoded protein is CASSLAVGGGGNQPQHF. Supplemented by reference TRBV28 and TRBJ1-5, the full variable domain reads DVKVTQSSRYLVKRTGEKVFLECVQDMDHENMFWYRQDPGLGLRLIYFSYDVKMKEKGDIPEGYSVSREKKERFSLILESASTNQTSMYLCASSLAVGGGGNQPQHFGDGTRLSIL.

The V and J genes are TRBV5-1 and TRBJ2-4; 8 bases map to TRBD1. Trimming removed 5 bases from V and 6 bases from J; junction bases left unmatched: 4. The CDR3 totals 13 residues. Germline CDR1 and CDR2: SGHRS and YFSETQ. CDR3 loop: CASRGGQGNIQYF. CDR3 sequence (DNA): TGCGCCAGCAGGGGCGGACAGGGAAACATTCAGTACTTC.

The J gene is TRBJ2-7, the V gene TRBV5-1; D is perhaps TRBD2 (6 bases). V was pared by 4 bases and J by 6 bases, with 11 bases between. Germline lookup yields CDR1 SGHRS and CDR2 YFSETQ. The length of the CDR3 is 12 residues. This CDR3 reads CASSRDSGEQYF. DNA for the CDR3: TGCGCCAGCAGCCGGGACTCGGGCGAGCAGTACTTC.

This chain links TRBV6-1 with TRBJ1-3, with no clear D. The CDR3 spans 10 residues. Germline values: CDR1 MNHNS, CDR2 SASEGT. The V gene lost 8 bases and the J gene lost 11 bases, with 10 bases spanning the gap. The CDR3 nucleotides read TGTGCCAGCGTTGGAGGGTCCATATATTTT. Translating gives CASVGGSIYF.

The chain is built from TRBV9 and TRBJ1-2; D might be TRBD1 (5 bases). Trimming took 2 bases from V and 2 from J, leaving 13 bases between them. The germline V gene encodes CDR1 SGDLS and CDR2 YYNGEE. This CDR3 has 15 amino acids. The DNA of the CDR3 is TGTGCCAGCAGCGTTGGAGCGACAGCCAACTATGGCTACACCTTC. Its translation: CASSVGATANYGYTF.

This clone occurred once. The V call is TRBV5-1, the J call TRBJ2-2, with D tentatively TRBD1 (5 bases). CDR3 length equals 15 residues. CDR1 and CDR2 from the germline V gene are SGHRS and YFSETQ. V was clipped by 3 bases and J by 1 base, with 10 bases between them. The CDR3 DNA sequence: TGCGCCAGCAGCTCACTTCAGGGGAACACCGGGGAGCTGTTTTTT. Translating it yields CASSSLQGNTGELFF.

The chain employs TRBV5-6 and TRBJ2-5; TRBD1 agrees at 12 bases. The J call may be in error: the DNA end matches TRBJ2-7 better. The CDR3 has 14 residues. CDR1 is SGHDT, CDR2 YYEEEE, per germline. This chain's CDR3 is CASSRGQGADEQYF. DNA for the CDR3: TGTGCCAGCAGCAGGGGACAGGGGGCGGACGAGCAGTACTTC.

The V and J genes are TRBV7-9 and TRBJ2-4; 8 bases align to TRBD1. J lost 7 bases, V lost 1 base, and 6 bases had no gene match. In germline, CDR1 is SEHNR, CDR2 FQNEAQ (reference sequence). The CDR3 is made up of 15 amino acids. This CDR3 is CASSLGLDRANIQYF. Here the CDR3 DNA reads TGTGCCAGCAGCTTAGGGCTGGACAGGGCCAACATTCAGTACTTC.

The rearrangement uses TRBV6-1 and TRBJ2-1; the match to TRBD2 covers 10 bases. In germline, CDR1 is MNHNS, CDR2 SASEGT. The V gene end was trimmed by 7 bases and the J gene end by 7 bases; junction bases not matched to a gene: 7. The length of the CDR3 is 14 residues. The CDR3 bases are TGTGCCAGCAAGAGCGGGGGGGCCTCGAATGAGCAGTTCTTC. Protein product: CASKSGGASNEQFF.

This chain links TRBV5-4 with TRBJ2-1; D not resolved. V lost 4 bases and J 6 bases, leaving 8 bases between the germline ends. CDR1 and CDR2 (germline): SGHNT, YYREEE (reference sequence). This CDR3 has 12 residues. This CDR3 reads CASSVPGNEQFF. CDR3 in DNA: TGTGCCAGCAGCGTACCGGGCAATGAGCAGTTCTTC.

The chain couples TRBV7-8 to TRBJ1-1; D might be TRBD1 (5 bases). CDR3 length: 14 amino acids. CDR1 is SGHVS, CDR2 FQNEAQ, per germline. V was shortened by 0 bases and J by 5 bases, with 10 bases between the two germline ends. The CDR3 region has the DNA TGTGCCAGCAGCTTAGCGACCAGGGTTACTGAAGCTTTCTTT. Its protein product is CASSLATRVTEAFF. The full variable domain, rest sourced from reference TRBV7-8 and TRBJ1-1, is GAGVSQSPRYKVAKRGQDVALRCDPISGHVSLFWYQQALGQGPEFLTYFQNEAQLDKSGLPSDRFFAERPEGSVSTLKIQRTQQEDSAVYLCASSLATRVTEAFFGQGTRLTVV.

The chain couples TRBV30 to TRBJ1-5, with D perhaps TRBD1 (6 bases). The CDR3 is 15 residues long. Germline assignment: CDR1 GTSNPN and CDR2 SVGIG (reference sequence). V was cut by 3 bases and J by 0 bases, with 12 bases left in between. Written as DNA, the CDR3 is TGTGCCTGGAGGGAGACAGGATTTAGCAATCAGCCCCAGCATTTT. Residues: CAWRETGFSNQPQHF.

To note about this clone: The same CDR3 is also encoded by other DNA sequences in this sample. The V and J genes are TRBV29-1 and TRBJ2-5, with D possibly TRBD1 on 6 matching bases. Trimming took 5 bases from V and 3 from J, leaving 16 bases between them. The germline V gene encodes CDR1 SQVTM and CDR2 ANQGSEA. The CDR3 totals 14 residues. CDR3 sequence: CSVQRGSAKETQYF. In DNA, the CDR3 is TGCAGCGTTCAAAGGGGGTCTGCTAAAGAGACCCAGTACTTC.

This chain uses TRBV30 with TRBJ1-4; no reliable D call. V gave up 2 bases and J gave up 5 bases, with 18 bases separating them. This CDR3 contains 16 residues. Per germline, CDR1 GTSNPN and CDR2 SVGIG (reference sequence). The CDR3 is CAWSSWTGSQNEKLFF. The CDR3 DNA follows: TGTGCCTGGAGTTCTTGGACCGGGAGCCAAAATGAAAAACTGTTTTTT.

The CDR3: CASRIRENTEAFF. CDR3 DNA: TGTGCCAGCAGGATCAGGGAAAACACTGAAGCTTTCTTT. The chain combines TRBV27 with TRBJ1-1, with D possibly TRBD1 on 5 matching bases. The V end was cut by 6 bases, the J end by 2 bases, with 10 bases between. There are 13 residues in the CDR3. The germline V gene encodes CDR1 MNHEY and CDR2 SMNVEV (reference sequence).

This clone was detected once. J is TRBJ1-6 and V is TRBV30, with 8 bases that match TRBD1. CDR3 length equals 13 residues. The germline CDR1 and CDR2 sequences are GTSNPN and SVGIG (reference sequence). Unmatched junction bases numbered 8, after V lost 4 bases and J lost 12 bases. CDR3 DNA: TGTGCCTGGAATGGGGCAGGGGGCATACCCCTCCACTTT. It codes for CAWNGAGGIPLHF.

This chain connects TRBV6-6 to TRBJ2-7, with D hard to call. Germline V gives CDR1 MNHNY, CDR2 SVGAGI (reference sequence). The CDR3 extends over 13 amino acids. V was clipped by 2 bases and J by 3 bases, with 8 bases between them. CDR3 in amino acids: CASSYGPDYEQYF. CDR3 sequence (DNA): TGTGCCAGCAGTTACGGGCCGGACTACGAGCAGTACTTC.